Included here is one TCR beta chain sequence, with context. The record originates from a study of control samples from healthy donors and cancer patients. The CDR3 spans 15 residues. V lost 0 bases and J lost 2, with 9 bases in between. Sequencing used immunoSEQ multiplex PCR; TCRdb keeps in-frame clones, though not all of them. The sample shows fewer than 200,000 clones, roughly 93% of them seen only once. The chain has TRBV23-1 and TRBJ2-3, with no clear D. TRBV23-1 is reported as an ORF; its role is uncertain. The receptor comes from a man between 18 and 35 years old in good health. The sequencing input was blood. The CDR3 bases are TGCGCCAGCAGTCAATCTAACATCCACACAGATACGCAGTATTTT. Encoded protein: CASSQSNIHTDTQYF.